This passage covers 2 T cell receptor beta chains from one sample sequenced in a study of T cell responses to AZD1222 COVID-19 vaccine. Produced via immunoSEQ multiplex PCR; TCRdb's table is partial and in-frame only. The sample carries 80,000 or so clones, over 65% recorded once. The material was peripheral blood, obtained 28 days after the second dose of the MenACWY control vaccine. These receptor sequences come from an adult who received the MenACWY meningococcal vaccine as a control.

The CDR3 nucleotides are TGTGCCAGCAGTCTGGACAGGGAGGATACGCAGTATTTT. Protein product: CASSLDREDTQYF. The chain carries TRBV6-5 and TRBJ2-3; TRBD1 matches at 8 bases. The CDR3 loop spans 13 amino acids. The germline gives CDR1 MNHEY, CDR2 SVGAGI. Trimming took 5 bases from V and 6 from J; bases not matched to a gene: 4.

The chain links TRBV28 to TRBJ1-6; tentative D call: TRBD1 (5 bases). The length of the CDR3 is 17 residues. Trimming pared 5 bases from V and 8 bases from J, leaving 22 bases between. The germline CDR1 and CDR2 sequences are MDHEN and SYDVKM. The CDR3 DNA sequence: TGTGCCAGCAGTCCCGGACACCCTCGGGTTGGGGATTCACCCCTCCACTTT. The encoded protein is CASSPGHPRVGDSPLHF.